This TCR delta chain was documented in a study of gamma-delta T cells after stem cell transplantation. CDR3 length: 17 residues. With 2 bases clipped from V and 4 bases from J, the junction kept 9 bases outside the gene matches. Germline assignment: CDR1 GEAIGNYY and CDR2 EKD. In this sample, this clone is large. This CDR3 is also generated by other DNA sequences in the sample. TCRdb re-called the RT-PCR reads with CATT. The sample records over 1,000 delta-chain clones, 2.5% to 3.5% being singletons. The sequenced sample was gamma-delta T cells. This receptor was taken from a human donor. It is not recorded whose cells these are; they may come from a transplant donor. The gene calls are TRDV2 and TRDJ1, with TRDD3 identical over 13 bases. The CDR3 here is CACDNILGDTGVDKLIF. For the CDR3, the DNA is TGTGCCTGTGACAACATACTGGGGGATACGGGTGTCGATAAACTCATCTTT.